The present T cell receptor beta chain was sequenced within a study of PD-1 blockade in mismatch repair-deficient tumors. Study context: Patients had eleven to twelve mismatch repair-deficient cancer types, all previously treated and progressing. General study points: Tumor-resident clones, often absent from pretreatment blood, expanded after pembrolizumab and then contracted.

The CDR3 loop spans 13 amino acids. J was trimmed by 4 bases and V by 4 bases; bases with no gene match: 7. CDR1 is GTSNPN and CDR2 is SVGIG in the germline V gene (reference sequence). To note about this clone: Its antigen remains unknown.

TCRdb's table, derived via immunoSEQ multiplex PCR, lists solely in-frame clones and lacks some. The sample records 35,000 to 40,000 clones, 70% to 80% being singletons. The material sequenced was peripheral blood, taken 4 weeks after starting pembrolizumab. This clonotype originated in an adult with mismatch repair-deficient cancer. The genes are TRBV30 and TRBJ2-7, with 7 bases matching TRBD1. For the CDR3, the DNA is TGTGCCTGGAACACAGGGGTTGCTTACGAGCAGTACTTC. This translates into CAWNTGVAYEQYF.